These 8 T cell receptor beta chains originate from one sample sequenced in a study of preoperative IRX-2 immunotherapy in early breast cancer. The treatment here: preoperative locoregional IRX-2 cytokine immunotherapy. Assay: immunoSEQ multiplex PCR; the TCRdb copy retains only in-frame clones and omits some. This sample yields more than 2,500 clones, of which approximately 76% are seen a single time; 10% to 15% belongs to the top ten. The specimen comprised tumor tissue, sampled before IRX-2 immunotherapy. Every receptor here comes from a human donor with breast cancer.

The chain recombines TRBV22-1 with TRBJ2-7; TRBD1 is taken as the D call from the table, unchecked against the DNA. TRBV22-1 is a pseudogene segment. The CDR3 extends over 14 amino acids. The CDR3 reads CASSPSTGPYEQYF. In DNA, the CDR3 is TGTGCCAGCAGCCCATCGACAGGTCCCTACGAGCAGTACTTC.

This sequence joins TRBV6-8 and TRBJ1-1; TRBD1 aligns across 12 bases. This CDR3 has 14 residues. J gave up 5 bases and V 5 bases, and 3 bases lay outside the gene matches. Germline V lookup: CDR1 MNHGY, CDR2 SAAAGT. CDR3 loop: CASSPGQGATEAFF. CDR3 DNA sequence: TGTGCCAGCAGTCCGGGACAGGGGGCGACTGAAGCTTTCTTT.

The chain has TRBV28 and TRBJ1-5; D is perhaps TRBD1 (5 bases). Trimming cost V 7 bases and J 4 bases, with 11 bases left between them. The CDR3 is 13 amino acids. Germline V gene data show CDR1 as MDHEN and CDR2 as SYDVKM. The CDR3 is CASTGRENQPQHF. The CDR3 bases are TGTGCCAGCACGGGACGGGAAAATCAGCCCCAGCATTTT.

The rearrangement joins TRBV6-8 to TRBJ1-2; 8 bases fit TRBD1. The CDR3 has 17 residues. Germline loops: CDR1 MNHGY, CDR2 SAAAGT. V trimming: 2 bases; J trimming: 5 bases; junction bases outside the gene matches: 13. The DNA of the CDR3 is TGTGCCAGCAGTTACCGCGGGACAGGCGCAGGGAATTATGGCTACACCTTC. Translating gives CASSYRGTGAGNYGYTF.

This sequence joins TRBV11-3 and TRBJ2-5; 9 bases fit TRBD2. J gave up 5 bases and V 5 bases, and 9 bases lay outside the gene matches. The CDR3 is made up of 15 amino acids. Germline values: CDR1 SGHNT, CDR2 YENEEA. CDR3 sequence: CASSPGSGGSETQYF. The CDR3 DNA follows: TGTGCCAGCAGCCCCGGTAGCGGGGGTTCGGAGACCCAGTACTTC. The full variable domain, its missing parts supplied by reference TRBV11-3 and TRBJ2-5, is EAGVVQSPRYKIIEKKQPVAFWCNPISGHNTLYWYLQNLGQGPELLIRYENEEAVDDSQLPKDRFSAERLKGVDSTLKIQPAELGDSAVYLCASSPGSGGSETQYFGPGTRLLVL.

This clone was recorded once. The chain couples TRBV11-3 to TRBJ1-1; TRBD1 might be the D (5 bases). Germline V gene sequence: CDR1 SGHNT, CDR2 YENEEA. V shed 3 bases and J shed 1 base, with 12 bases lying between them. This CDR3 spans 15 amino acids. The CDR3 nucleotides are TGTGCCAGCAGCTTGGGTGACAGTACGAACACTGAAGCTTTCTTT. It yields the protein CASSLGDSTNTEAFF. The full variable domain, rest sourced from reference TRBV11-3 and TRBJ1-1, is EAGVVQSPRYKIIEKKQPVAFWCNPISGHNTLYWYLQNLGQGPELLIRYENEEAVDDSQLPKDRFSAERLKGVDSTLKIQPAELGDSAVYLCASSLGDSTNTEAFFGQGTRLTVV.

The genes are TRBV23-1 and TRBJ2-5; the match to TRBD1 covers 7 bases. TRBV23-1 is sorted into the ORF group, with uncertain function. This CDR3 contains 14 residues. V lost 4 bases and J lost 2; bases outside the gene matches: 4. CDR3 amino acids: CASSPPGQQETQYF. The CDR3 DNA follows: TGCGCCAGCAGTCCACCGGGACAGCAAGAGACCCAGTACTTC.

The chain recombines TRBV6-1 with TRBJ2-5; 10 bases agree with TRBD2. The CDR3 loop spans 15 amino acids. Trimming removed 0 bases from V and 2 bases from J; junction bases left unmatched: 0. Per the germline V gene, CDR1 is MNHNS and CDR2 is SASEGT. As DNA, the CDR3 is TGTGCCAGCAGTGAAGCAGCGGGGGGGCAAGAGACCCAGTACTTC. This sequence encodes CASSEAAGGQETQYF.